The present TCR beta chain was sequenced within a study of shared clonotypes between healthy human individuals. Study-level background: CD4 naive cells filled three plates per donor, CD4 memory three, CD8 naive two and CD8 memory one.

The V and J ends lost 2 bases and 0 bases respectively, with 11 bases between them. This CDR3 spans 15 amino acids. In germline, CDR1 is SGHAT, CDR2 FQNNGV. Sequencing used immunoSEQ multiplex PCR; TCRdb keeps in-frame clones, though not all of them. The data show fewer than 130,000 clones, roughly 66% seen once. Sequenced: memory CD8+ T cells sorted from blood. The sample's subset: CD45RO+ cells pooled with CCR7-negative TemRA cells. The receptor's source is a woman aged 25 to 39 in good health. The V gene is TRBV11-2, the J gene TRBJ2-7; D is unclear. As DNA, the CDR3 is TGTGCCAGCAGCTTAAATAGGTATAACTCCTACGAGCAGTACTTC. Translation: CASSLNRYNSYEQYF.